This is a list of T cell receptor beta chains from one sample in a study of OX40 agonist ivuxolimab in advanced cancers. Sequenced by immunoSEQ multiplex PCR; TCRdb stores in-frame clones only, minus some. The data hold just over 20,000 clones, with 75% to 85% observed a single time. This specimen was CD4+ or CD8+ T cells sorted from blood, taken in a trial of the OX40 agonist ivuxolimab. Every receptor here comes from an adult with an advanced solid tumor such as melanoma, head and neck, liver or kidney cancer. CDR3s include the opening cysteine and the closing phenylalanine or tryptophan. The D gene is left open where the match is weak. Size is stated for part of the rows, as once, few or many counts, or as a class when the clone is expanded.

>NA|TRBV11-2|few|TRBJ1-2
CASSPLTLGGYTF
TGTGCCAGCAGCCCCCTTACCCTGGGCGGCTACACCTTC
>TRBD1|TRBV7-2|NA|TRBJ1-4
CASSPRQGVILANEKLFF
TGTGCCAGCAGCCCCAGACAGGGGGTTATTCTAGCTAATGAAAAACTGTTTTTT
>NA|TRBV6-5|NA|TRBJ2-1
CASTGRGDNEQFF
TGTGCCAGCACAGGCAGGGGGGACAATGAGCAGTTCTTC
>NA|TRBV5-6|few|TRBJ1-2
CASSLGFGGAVDYGYTF
TGTGCCAGCAGCTTGGGTTTTGGAGGTGCAGTGGACTATGGCTACACCTTC
>NA|TRBV7-8|NA|TRBJ1-5
CASSLEGRKPQHF
TGTGCCAGCAGCTTAGAGGGGCGAAAGCCCCAGCATTTT
>NA|TRBV7-3|NA|TRBJ2-5
CASSLRPGNQETQYF
TGTGCCAGCAGCTTAAGGCCCGGGAACCAAGAGACCCAGTACTTC
>TRBD2|TRBV5-1|once|TRBJ2-1
CASSSAGGPYEQFF
TGCGCCAGCAGCTCGGCGGGGGGGCCTTATGAGCAGTTCTTC
>NA|TRBV19|NA|TRBJ2-5
CASSTGSIEETQYF
TGTGCCAGTAGTACAGGGTCCATCGAAGAGACCCAGTACTTC
>NA|TRBV11-2|few|TRBJ2-4
CASSLDKGTGIQYF
TGTGCCAGCAGCTTAGATAAGGGGACCGGCATTCAGTACTTC
>TRBD1|TRBV2|NA|TRBJ1-5
CASSGQGGNQPQHF
TGTGCCAGCAGTGGGCAGGGGGGTAATCAGCCCCAGCATTTT